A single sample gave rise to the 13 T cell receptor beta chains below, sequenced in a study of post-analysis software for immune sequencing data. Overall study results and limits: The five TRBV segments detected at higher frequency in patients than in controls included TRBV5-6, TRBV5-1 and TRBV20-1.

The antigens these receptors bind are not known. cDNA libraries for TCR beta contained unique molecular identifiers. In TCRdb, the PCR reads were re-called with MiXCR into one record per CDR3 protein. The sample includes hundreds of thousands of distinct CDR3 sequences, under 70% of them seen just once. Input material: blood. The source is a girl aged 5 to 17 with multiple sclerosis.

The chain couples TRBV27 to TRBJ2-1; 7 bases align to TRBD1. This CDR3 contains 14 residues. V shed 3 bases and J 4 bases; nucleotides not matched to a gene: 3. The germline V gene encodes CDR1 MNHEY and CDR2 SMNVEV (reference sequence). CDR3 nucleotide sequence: TGTGCCAGCAGTTTCGGGGACAGATACAATGAGCAGTTCTTC. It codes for CASSFGDRYNEQFF.

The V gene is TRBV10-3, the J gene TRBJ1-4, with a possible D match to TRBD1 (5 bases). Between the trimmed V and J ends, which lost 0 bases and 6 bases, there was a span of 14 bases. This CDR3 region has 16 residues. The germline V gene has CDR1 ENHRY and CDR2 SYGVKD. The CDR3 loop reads CAISESRGGIYEKLFF. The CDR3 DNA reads TGTGCCATCAGTGAGTCGCGCGGGGGGATTTATGAAAAACTGTTTTTT.

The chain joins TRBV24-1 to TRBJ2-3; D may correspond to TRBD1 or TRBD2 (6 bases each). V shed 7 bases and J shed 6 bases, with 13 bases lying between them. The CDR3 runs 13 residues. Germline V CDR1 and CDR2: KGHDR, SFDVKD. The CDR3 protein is CATSPGGLDTQYF. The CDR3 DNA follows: TGTGCCACCAGCCCTGGGGGGCTGGATACGCAGTATTTT.

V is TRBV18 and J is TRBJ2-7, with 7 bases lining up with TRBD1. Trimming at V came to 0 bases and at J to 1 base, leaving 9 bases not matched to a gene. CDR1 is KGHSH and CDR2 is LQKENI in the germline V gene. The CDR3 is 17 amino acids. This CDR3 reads CASSPPTGQAPSYEQYF. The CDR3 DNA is TGTGCCAGCTCACCACCGACTGGACAGGCGCCTTCCTACGAGCAGTACTTC.

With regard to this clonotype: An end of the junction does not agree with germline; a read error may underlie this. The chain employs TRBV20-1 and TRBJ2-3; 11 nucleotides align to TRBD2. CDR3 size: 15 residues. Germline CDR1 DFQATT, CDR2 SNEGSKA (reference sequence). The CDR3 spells CSARVAGGITGTQYF. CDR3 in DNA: TGCAGTGCTAGAGTAGCGGGAGGGATCACAGGTACGCAGTATTTT.

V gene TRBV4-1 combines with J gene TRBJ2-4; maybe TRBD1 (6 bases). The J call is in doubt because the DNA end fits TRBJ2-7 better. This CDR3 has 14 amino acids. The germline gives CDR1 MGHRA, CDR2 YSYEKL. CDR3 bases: TGCGCCAGCAGCCAAGAGCCAGGGGTCTACGAGCAGTACTTC. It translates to CASSQEPGVYEQYF.

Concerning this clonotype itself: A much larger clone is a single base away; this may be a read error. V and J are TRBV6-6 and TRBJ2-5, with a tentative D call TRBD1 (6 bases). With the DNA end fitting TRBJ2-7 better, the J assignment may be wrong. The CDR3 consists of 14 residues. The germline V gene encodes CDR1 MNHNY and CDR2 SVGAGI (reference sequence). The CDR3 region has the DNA TGTGCCAGCAGTTATGGTGGCAGGGGCCACGAGCAGTACTTC. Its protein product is CASSYGGRGHEQYF.

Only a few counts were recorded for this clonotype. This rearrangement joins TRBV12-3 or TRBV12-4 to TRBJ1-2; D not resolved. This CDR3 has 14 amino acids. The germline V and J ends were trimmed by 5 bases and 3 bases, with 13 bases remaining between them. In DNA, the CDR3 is TGTGCCAGCAGTGAGGACGGACCGTACTATGGCTACACCTTC. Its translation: CASSEDGPYYGYTF.

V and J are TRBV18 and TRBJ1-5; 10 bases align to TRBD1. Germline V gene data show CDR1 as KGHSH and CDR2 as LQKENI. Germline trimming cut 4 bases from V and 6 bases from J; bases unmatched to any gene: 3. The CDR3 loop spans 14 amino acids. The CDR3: CASSLDRGLQPQHF. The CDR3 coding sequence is TGTGCCAGCTCACTCGACAGGGGGCTTCAGCCCCAGCATTTT.

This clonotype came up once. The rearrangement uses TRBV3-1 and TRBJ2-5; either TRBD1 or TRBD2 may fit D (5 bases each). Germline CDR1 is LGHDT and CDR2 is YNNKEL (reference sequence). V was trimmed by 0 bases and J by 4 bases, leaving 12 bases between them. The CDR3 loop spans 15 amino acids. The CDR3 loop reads CASSQDLRGLETQYF. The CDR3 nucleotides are TGTGCCAGCAGCCAAGACCTGAGGGGTTTAGAGACCCAGTACTTC.

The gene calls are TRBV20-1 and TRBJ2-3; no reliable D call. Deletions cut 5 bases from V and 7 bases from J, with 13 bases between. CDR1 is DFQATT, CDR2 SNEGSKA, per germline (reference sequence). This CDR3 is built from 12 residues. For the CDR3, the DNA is TGCAGTGCTGATAAAACGTCCAATACGCAGTATTTT. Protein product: CSADKTSNTQYF.

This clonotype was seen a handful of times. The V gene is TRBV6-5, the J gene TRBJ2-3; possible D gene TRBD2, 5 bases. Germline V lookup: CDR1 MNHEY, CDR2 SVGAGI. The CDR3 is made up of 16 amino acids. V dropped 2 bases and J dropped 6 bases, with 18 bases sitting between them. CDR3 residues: CASSYGLLSLPDTQYF. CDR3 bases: TGTGCCAGCAGTTACGGACTCCTGAGCCTACCCGATACGCAGTATTTT.

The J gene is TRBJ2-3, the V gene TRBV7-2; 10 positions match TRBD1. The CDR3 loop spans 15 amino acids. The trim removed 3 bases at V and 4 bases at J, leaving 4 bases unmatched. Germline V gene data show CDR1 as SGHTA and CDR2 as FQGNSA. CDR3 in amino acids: CASSLRQGASDTQYF. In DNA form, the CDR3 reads TGTGCCAGCAGCTTGAGACAGGGGGCGTCAGATACGCAGTATTTT.